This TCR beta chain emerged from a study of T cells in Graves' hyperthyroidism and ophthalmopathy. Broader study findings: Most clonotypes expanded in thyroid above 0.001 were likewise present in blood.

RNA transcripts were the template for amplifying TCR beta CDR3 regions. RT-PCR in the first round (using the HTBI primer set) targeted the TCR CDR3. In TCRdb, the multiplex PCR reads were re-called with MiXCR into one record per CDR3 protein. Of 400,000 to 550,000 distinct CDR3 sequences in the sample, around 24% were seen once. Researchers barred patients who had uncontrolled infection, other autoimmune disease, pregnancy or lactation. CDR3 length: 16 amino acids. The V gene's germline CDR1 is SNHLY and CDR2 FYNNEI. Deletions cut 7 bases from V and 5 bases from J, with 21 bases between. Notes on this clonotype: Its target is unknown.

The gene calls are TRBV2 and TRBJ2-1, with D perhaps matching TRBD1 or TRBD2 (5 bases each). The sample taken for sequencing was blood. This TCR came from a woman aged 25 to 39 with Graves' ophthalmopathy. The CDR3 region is CASTSLRDPLDNEQFF. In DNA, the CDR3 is TGTGCCAGCACTAGCCTCCGGGACCCCCTTGACAATGAGCAGTTCTTC.